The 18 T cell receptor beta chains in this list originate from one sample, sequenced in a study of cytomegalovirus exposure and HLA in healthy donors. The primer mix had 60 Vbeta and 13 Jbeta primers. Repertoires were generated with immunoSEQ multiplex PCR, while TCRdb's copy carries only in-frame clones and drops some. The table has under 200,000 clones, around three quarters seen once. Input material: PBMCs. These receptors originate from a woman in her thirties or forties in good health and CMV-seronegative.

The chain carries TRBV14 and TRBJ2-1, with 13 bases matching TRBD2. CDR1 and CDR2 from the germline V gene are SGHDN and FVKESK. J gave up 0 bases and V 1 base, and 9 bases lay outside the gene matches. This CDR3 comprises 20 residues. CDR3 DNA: TGTGCCAGCAGCCAAGGCCGACTAGCGGGGGGACCCAGCTCCTACAATGAGCAGTTCTTC. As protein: CASSQGRLAGGPSSYNEQFF.

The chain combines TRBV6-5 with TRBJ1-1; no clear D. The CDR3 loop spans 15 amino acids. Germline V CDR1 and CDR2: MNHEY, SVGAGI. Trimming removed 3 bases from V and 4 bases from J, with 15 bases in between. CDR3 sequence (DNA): TGTGCCAGCAGTTATTTGTTCTCCCGGGGCACTGAAGCTTTCTTT. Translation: CASSYLFSRGTEAFF.

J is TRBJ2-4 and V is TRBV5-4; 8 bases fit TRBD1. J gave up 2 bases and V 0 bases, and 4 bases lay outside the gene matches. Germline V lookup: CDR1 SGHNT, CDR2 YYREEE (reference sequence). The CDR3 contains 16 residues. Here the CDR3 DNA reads TGTGCCAGCAGCTTGGAAGGACAGGGACCCAAAAACATTCAGTACTTC. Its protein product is CASSLEGQGPKNIQYF.

The CDR3 protein is CASSFGNTIYF. The CDR3 DNA follows: TGTGCCAGCTCGTTTGGAAACACCATATATTTT. V gene TRBV25-1 combines with J gene TRBJ1-3; D is uncertain. This CDR3 has 11 amino acids. The V gene's germline CDR1 is MGHDK and CDR2 SYGVNS. V was pared by 8 bases and J by 3 bases, with 5 bases between.

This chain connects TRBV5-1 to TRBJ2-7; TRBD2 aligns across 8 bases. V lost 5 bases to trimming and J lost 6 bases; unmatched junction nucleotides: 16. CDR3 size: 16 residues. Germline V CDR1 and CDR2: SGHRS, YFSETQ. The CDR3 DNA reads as TGCGCCAGCAGGAGCACCTCGGGGGGGGAAAGTCGCGAGCAGTACTTC. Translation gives CASRSTSGGESREQYF.

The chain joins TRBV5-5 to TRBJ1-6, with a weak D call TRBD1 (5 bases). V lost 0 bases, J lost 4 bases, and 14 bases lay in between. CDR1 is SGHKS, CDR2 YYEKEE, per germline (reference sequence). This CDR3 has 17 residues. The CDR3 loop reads CASSLEVDSLYNSPLHF. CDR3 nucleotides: TGTGCCAGCAGCTTGGAGGTCGACAGCCTATATAATTCACCCCTCCACTTT.

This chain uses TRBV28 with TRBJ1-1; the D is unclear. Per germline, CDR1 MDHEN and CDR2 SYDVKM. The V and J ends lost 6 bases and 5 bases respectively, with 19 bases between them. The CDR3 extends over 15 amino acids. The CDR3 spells CASSRARTGRTEAFF. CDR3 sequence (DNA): TGTGCCAGCAGCCGCGCGAGGACGGGGAGAACTGAAGCTTTCTTT.

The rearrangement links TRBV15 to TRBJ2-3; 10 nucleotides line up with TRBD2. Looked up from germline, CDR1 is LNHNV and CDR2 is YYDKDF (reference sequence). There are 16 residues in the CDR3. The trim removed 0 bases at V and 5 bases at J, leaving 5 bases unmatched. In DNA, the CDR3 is TGTGCCACCAGCAGAGATCTAACTAGCGGGGTAGATACGCAGTATTTT. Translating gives CATSRDLTSGVDTQYF.

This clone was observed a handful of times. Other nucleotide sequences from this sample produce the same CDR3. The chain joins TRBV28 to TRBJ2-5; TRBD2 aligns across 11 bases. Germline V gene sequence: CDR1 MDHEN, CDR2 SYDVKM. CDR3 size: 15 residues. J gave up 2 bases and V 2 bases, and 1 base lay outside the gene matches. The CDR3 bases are TGTGCCAGCAGTTTAACTAGCGGGGGACAAGAGACCCAGTACTTC. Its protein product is CASSLTSGGQETQYF.

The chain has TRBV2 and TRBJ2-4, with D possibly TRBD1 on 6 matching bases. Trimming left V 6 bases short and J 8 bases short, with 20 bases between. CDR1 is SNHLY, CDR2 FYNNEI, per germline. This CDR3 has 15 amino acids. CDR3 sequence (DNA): TGTGCCAGCAGGGGTGGGGGCGCTGGGTGGGACATTCAGTACTTC. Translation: CASRGGGAGWDIQYF.

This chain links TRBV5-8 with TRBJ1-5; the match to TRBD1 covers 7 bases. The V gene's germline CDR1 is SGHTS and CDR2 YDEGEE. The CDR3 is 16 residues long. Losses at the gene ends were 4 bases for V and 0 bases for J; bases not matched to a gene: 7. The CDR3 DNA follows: TGTGCCAGCAGCCAGGGGACAGTTAATAGCAATCAGCCCCAGCATTTT. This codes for CASSQGTVNSNQPQHF.

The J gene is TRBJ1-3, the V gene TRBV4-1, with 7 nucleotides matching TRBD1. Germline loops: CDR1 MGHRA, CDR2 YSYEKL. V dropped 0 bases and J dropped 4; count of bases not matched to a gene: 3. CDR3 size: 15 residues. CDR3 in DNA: TGCGCCAGCAGCCAAGATGGACAGGTCGGAAACACCATATATTTT. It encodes CASSQDGQVGNTIYF.

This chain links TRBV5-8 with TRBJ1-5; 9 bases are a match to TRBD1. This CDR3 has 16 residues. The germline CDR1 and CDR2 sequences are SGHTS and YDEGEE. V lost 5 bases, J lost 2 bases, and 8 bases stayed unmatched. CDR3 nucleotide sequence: TGTGCCAGCAGGAGGACAGGGGCGTCCGGCAATCAGCCCCAGCATTTT. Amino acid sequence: CASRRTGASGNQPQHF. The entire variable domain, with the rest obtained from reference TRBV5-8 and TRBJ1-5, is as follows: EAGVTQSPTHLIKTRGQQATLRCSPISGHTSVYWYQQALGLGLQFLLWYDEGEERNRGNFPPRFSGRQFPNYSSELNVNALELEDSALYLCASRRTGASGNQPQHFGDGTRLSIL.

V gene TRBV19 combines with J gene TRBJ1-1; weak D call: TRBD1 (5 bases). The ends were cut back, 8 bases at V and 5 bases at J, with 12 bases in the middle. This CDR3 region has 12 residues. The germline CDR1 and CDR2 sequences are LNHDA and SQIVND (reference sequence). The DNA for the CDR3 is TGTGCCAGTCTAAAGGGGAGGACTGAAGCTTTCTTT. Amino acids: CASLKGRTEAFF.

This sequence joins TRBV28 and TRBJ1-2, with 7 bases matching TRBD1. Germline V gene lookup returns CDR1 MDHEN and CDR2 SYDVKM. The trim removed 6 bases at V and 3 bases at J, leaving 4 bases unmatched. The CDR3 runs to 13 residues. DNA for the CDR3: TGTGCCAGCAGGCCGGGACAGCACTATGGCTACACCTTC. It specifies CASRPGQHYGYTF.

The CDR3, as DNA: TGCGCCAGCAGCCAAGAGTTCAGGCAGGGGGCTGGCTACACCTTC. Protein sequence: CASSQEFRQGAGYTF. The gene calls are TRBV4-1 and TRBJ1-2; 8 bases are a match to TRBD1. CDR1 is MGHRA, CDR2 YSYEKL, per germline. CDR3 length equals 15 residues. V shed 0 bases, J shed 7 bases, and the junction held 7 bases outside the gene matches.

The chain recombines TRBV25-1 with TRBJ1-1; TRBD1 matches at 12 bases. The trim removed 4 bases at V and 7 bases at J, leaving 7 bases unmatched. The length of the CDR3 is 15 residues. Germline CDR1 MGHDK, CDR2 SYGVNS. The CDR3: CASSAPGTGGVEAFF. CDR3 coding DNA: TGTGCCAGCAGTGCACCCGGGACAGGGGGCGTTGAAGCTTTCTTT.

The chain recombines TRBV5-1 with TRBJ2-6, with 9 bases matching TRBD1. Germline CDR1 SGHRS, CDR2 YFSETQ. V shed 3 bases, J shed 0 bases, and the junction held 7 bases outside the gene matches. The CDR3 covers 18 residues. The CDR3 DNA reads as TGCGCCAGCAGCTATCCGGGACAGGGAGTCTCTGGGGCCAACGTCCTGACTTTC. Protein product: CASSYPGQGVSGANVLTF.